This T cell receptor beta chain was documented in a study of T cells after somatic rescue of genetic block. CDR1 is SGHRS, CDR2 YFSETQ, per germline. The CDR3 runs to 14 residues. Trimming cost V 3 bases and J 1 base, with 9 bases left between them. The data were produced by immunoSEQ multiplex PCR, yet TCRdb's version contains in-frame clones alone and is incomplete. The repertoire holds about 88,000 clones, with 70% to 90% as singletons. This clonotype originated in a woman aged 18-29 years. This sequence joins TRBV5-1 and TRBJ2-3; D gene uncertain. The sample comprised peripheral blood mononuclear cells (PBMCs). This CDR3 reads CASSSGFGTDTQYF. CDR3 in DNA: TGCGCCAGCAGCTCTGGATTCGGCACAGATACGCAGTATTTT.